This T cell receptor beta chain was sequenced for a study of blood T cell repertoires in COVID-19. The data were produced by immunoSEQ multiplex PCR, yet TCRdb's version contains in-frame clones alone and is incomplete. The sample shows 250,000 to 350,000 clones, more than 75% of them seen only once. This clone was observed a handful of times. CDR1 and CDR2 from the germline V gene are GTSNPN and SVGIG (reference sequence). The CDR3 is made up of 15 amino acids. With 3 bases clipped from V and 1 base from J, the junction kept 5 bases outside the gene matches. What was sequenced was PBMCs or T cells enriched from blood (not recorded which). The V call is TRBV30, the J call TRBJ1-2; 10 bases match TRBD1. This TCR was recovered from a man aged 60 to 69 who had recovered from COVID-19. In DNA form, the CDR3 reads TGTGCCTGGAGGCTGTGGGACAGGGGTAACTATGGCTACACCTTC. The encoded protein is CAWRLWDRGNYGYTF.